What follows are 9 T cell receptor beta chains derived from one specimen sequenced in a study of T cells in Graves' hyperthyroidism and ophthalmopathy. What was amplified from RNA transcripts were TCR beta CDR3 regions. TCR CDR3 regions were first amplified by RT-PCR with HTBI primers. Using its own MiXCR run on the multiplex PCR reads, TCRdb lists one record per CDR3 protein. The table has approximately 510,000 distinct CDR3 sequences, approximately 49% seen once. What was sequenced was peripheral blood or thyroid tissue (not recorded which). The source is an adult woman with Graves' disease, either hyperthyroidism or ophthalmopathy (not recorded which).

V is TRBV24-1 and J is TRBJ1-1; the D gene is possibly TRBD1 (6 bases). Germline loops: CDR1 KGHDR, CDR2 SFDVKD. V was pared by 10 bases and J by 3 bases, with 17 bases between. CDR3 size: 14 residues. Here the CDR3 reads CATRGTGTYTEAFF. The CDR3 region has the DNA TGTGCCACACGCGGTACAGGGACTTACACTGAAGCTTTCTTT.

This clonotype was observed many times. The chain carries TRBV15 and TRBJ1-5; no definite D call. The CDR3 spans 12 residues. V was clipped by 4 bases and J by 5 bases, with 6 bases between them. Germline V gene lookup returns CDR1 LNHNV and CDR2 YYDKDF (reference sequence). The CDR3 reads CATSIFYQPQHF. CDR3 nucleotide sequence: TGTGCCACCAGCATCTTCTATCAGCCCCAGCATTTT. Full variable domain (rest looked up from reference TRBV15 and TRBJ1-5): DAMVIQNPRYQVTQFGKPVTLSCSQTLNHNVMYWYQQKSSQAPKLLFHYYDKDFNNEADTPDNFQSRRPNTSFCFLDIRSPGLGDTAMYLCATSIFYQPQHFGDGTRLSIL.

At least ten counts were recorded for this clonotype. V is TRBV12-3 or TRBV12-4 and J is TRBJ1-2; tentatively, D is TRBD1 (6 bases). This CDR3 is 14 amino acids long. V shed 5 bases and J shed 6 bases, with 16 bases lying between them. CDR3 loop: CASSQGQGWDGYTF. In nucleotides, the CDR3 is TGTGCCAGCAGTCAGGGGCAGGGATGGGATGGCTACACCTTC.

This clonotype was seen at least ten times. The chain links TRBV6-2 or TRBV6-3 to TRBJ2-7; perhaps TRBD1 as D (5 bases). The V end lost 2 bases, the J end lost 6 bases, and 8 bases lay between the germline ends. The germline V gene has CDR1 MNHEY and CDR2 SVGEGT. The CDR3 has 12 residues. In DNA, the CDR3 is TGTGCCAGCAGTTACGTTAGGGGCGAGCAGTACTTC. This translates into CASSYVRGEQYF.

The sample holds many counts of this clonotype. The rearrangement joins TRBV20-1 to TRBJ1-1, with D maybe TRBD1 (6 bases). Trimming removed 5 bases from V and 0 bases from J, with 13 bases in between. In germline, CDR1 is DFQATT, CDR2 SNEGSKA (reference sequence). The CDR3 is 14 amino acids. The CDR3 protein is CSAHRTELNTEAFF. CDR3 DNA sequence: TGCAGTGCTCACCGGACAGAGCTGAACACTGAAGCTTTCTTT.

This CDR3 is CASRRADSTKATEAFF. The DNA for the CDR3 is TGCGCCAGCAGACGAGCCGACAGCACGAAAGCCACTGAAGCTTTCTTT. V usage is TRBV5-1 and J usage is TRBJ1-1, with TRBD1 as a possible D gene (5 bases). CDR3 length: 16 amino acids. CDR1 and CDR2 from the germline V gene are SGHRS and YFSETQ. Trimming shortened V by 5 bases and J by 4 bases, and 21 bases separated the two germline ends.

This clonotype was observed a few times. The J gene is TRBJ2-6, the V gene TRBV29-1; D remains unclear. Germline loops: CDR1 SQVTM, CDR2 ANQGSEA. V lost 5 bases and J lost 2, with 4 bases in between. The CDR3 extends over 12 amino acids. The CDR3 DNA reads as TGCAGCGTTTCGACTGGGGCCAACGTCCTGACTTTC. Its translation is CSVSTGANVLTF.

This clonotype was counted a few times. The V and J genes are TRBV6-6 and TRBJ2-7; the D gene is possibly TRBD1 (6 bases). The CDR3 is made up of 14 amino acids. Germline-derived CDR1 and CDR2 are MNHNY and SVGAGI (reference sequence). V was trimmed by 5 bases and J by 3 bases, leaving 14 bases between them. The CDR3 DNA is TGTGCCAGCAGTCAGGGGCCGCGATACTACGAGCAGTACTTC. Residues: CASSQGPRYYEQYF.

The J gene is TRBJ2-7, the V gene TRBV20-1, with a tentative D call TRBD2 (6 bases). The CDR3 contains 15 residues. The germline CDR1 and CDR2 sequences are DFQATT and SNEGSKA (reference sequence). V shed 4 bases and J shed 2 bases, with 18 bases lying between them. The chain's CDR3 is CSAMKTGVGPYEQYF. DNA for the CDR3: TGCAGTGCTATGAAAACGGGAGTAGGCCCCTACGAGCAGTACTTC.